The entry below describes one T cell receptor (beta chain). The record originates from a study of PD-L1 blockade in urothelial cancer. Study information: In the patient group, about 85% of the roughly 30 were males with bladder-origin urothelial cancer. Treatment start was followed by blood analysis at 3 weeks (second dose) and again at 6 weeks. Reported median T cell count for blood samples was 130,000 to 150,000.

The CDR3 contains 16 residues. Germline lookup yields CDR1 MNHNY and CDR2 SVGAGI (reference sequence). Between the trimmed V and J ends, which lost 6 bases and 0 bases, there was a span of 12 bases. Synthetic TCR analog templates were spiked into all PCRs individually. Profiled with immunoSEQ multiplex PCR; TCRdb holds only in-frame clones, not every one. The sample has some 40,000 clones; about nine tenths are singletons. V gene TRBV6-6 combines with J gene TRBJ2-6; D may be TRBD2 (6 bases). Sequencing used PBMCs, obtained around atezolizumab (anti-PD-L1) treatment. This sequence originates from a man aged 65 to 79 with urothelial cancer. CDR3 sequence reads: CASSRDSSSGANVLTF. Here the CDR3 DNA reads TGTGCCAGCAGCCGGGACTCTAGCTCTGGGGCCAACGTCCTGACTTTC.